Sequencing of this TCR beta chain was carried out in a study of blood T cell repertoires in COVID-19. This clone was counted once. How the authors handled the data: Estimation of nucleated cell counts was performed using reference gene primer amplification. Measured with immunoSEQ multiplex PCR; TCRdb has only the in-frame clones, and not every one. The V and J calls and clone size are taken from that table; D and trimming were inferred from the DNA. Here the sample spans approximately 450,000 clones, 75% to 90% being singletons. Participants' reported clinical history set cohort assignment. Recovery among Cohort 3 donors was established by two negative PCRs, clearance, or symptom resolution. V was pared by 5 bases and J by 7 bases, with 8 bases of the junction left unmatched. CDR1 SGHAT and CDR2 FQNNGV come from the germline V gene. CDR3 size: 14 residues.

The receptor comes from a man in his thirties or forties who had recovered from COVID-19. V usage is TRBV11-2 and J usage is TRBJ2-1; 7 positions agree with TRBD2. The sample consisted of PBMCs or T cells enriched from blood (not recorded which). The CDR3 region is CASSPLSGKNEQFF. In nucleotides, the CDR3 is TGTGCCAGCAGCCCCTTGAGCGGGAAAAATGAGCAGTTCTTC.